Listed below are T cell receptor beta chains from one sample, sequenced in a study of blood T cell repertoires in COVID-19. Data came from immunoSEQ multiplex PCR; TCRdb stores just in-frame clones and leaves some out. The sample records approximately 150,000 clones, 70% to 90% being singletons. Sequenced sample: peripheral blood. These receptors came from a man in his 70s with acute or convalescent COVID-19. Both conserved end residues are part of each CDR3. The D gene is left open where the match is weak. For some rows the clone size is stated as once, few or many, or as a class when expanded; others skip it.

d_call: TRBD1
v_call: TRBV9
j_call: TRBJ1-2
clone_size: .
cdr3_aa: CASSDPGQGHYGYTF
cdr3_nt: TGTGCCAGCAGCGACCCGGGACAGGGGCACTATGGCTACACCTTC

d_call: .
v_call: TRBV4-2
j_call: TRBJ1-1
clone_size: .
cdr3_aa: CASSRTADTEAFF
cdr3_nt: TGTGCCAGCTCCCGGACAGCCGACACTGAAGCTTTCTTT

d_call: .
v_call: TRBV7-3
j_call: TRBJ2-2
clone_size: .
cdr3_aa: CASSLGGGTGELFF
cdr3_nt: TGTGCCAGCAGCTTAGGTGGCGGGACCGGGGAGCTGTTTTTT

d_call: .
v_call: TRBV18
j_call: TRBJ1-4
clone_size: .
cdr3_aa: CASSPKGNEKLFF
cdr3_nt: TGTGCCAGCTCACCAAAGGGGAATGAAAAACTGTTTTTT

d_call: TRBD1
v_call: TRBV4-3
j_call: TRBJ2-1
clone_size: .
cdr3_aa: CASSPQGAATTEQFF
cdr3_nt: TGCGCCAGCAGCCCACAGGGGGCCGCGACTACTGAGCAGTTCTTC

d_call: TRBD2
v_call: TRBV7-3
j_call: TRBJ2-1
clone_size: once
cdr3_aa: CASSSREGLGLGNEQFF
cdr3_nt: TGTGCCAGCAGCTCAAGGGAGGGGCTAGGGCTCGGGAATGAGCAGTTCTTC

d_call: .
v_call: TRBV9
j_call: TRBJ2-5
clone_size: .
cdr3_aa: CASSVGIQETQYF
cdr3_nt: TGTGCCAGCAGCGTCGGGATCCAAGAGACCCAGTACTTC

d_call: TRBD1
v_call: TRBV19
j_call: TRBJ1-5
clone_size: once
cdr3_aa: CASRQGAVGNQPQHF
cdr3_nt: TGTGCCAGTAGGCAGGGGGCAGTAGGCAATCAGCCCCAGCATTTT

d_call: .
v_call: TRBV5-1
j_call: TRBJ2-1
clone_size: .
cdr3_aa: CASSLDPEGEQFF
cdr3_nt: TGCGCCAGCAGCTTAGACCCCGAGGGTGAGCAGTTCTTC

d_call: TRBD1
v_call: TRBV19
j_call: TRBJ2-2
clone_size: once
cdr3_aa: CASRTGGVGTGELFF
cdr3_nt: TGTGCCAGTAGGACAGGGGGCGTCGGCACCGGGGAGCTGTTTTTT

d_call: TRBD1
v_call: TRBV24-1
j_call: TRBJ2-2
clone_size: .
cdr3_aa: CATSVVGDRNTGELFF
cdr3_nt: TGTGCCACCAGTGTTGTGGGGGACAGGAACACCGGGGAGCTGTTTTTT

d_call: TRBD2
v_call: TRBV28
j_call: TRBJ2-7
clone_size: .
cdr3_aa: CASSLPSGSYEQYF
cdr3_nt: TGTGCCAGCAGTTTACCTAGCGGGAGTTACGAGCAGTACTTC

d_call: TRBD1
v_call: TRBV11-2
j_call: TRBJ2-7
clone_size: .
cdr3_aa: CASSWGTGGREQYF
cdr3_nt: TGTGCCAGCAGCTGGGGAACAGGGGGGAGAGAGCAGTACTTC

d_call: .
v_call: TRBV7-7
j_call: TRBJ2-1
clone_size: .
cdr3_aa: CASSPHDGDNNEQFF
cdr3_nt: TGTGCTAGCAGCCCTCACGATGGGGACAACAATGAGCAGTTCTTC

d_call: TRBD2
v_call: TRBV7-3
j_call: TRBJ2-1
clone_size: .
cdr3_aa: CASSLLAGEQFF
cdr3_nt: TGTGCCAGCAGCCTACTAGCGGGTGAGCAGTTCTTC

d_call: TRBD2
v_call: TRBV5-1
j_call: TRBJ2-7
clone_size: .
cdr3_aa: CASSSGTTLYEQYF
cdr3_nt: TGCGCCAGCAGCTCCGGGACTACCTTGTACGAGCAGTACTTC

d_call: TRBD2
v_call: TRBV7-3
j_call: TRBJ2-1
clone_size: .
cdr3_aa: CASSPRSGNPYNEQFF
cdr3_nt: TGTGCCAGCAGCCCAAGGAGCGGGAACCCCTACAATGAGCAGTTCTTC